This entry features one TCR beta chain sequence. Which cohort a participant joined came from the clinical history participants gave. These data are taken from a study of blood T cell repertoires in COVID-19. At the level of the study: PBMCs, B-cell-depleted T cells, or T cells were the source of the cDNA or gDNA that made up the material.

The data were produced by immunoSEQ multiplex PCR, yet TCRdb's version contains in-frame clones alone and is incomplete. The sample contains approximately 200,000 clones, about nine tenths of which appear only once. CDR3 length: 13 residues. V lost 3 bases to trimming and J lost 2 bases, with 5 bases between them. Germline V gene lookup returns CDR1 DFQATT and CDR2 SNEGSKA (reference sequence). The V and J genes are TRBV20-1 and TRBJ2-6; D is unresolved. The TCR sequence derives from a woman younger than 45 who had recovered from COVID-19. The sequencing input was PBMCs or T cells enriched from blood (not recorded which). The DNA of the CDR3 is TGCAGTGCTAGTCTCCCTGGGGCCAACGTCCTGACTTTC. Encoded protein: CSASLPGANVLTF.